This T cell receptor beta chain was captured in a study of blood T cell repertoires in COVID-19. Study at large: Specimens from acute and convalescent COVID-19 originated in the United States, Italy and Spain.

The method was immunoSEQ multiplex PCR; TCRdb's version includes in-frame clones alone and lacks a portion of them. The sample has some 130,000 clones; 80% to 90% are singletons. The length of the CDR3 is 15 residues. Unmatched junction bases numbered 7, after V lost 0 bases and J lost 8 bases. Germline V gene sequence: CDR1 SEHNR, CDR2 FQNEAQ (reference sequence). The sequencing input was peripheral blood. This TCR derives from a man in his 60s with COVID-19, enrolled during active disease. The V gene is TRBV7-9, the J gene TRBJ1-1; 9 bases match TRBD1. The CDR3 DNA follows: TGTGCCAGCAGCTTAGCTGTGGGACAGGGAAGCGAAGCTTTCTTT. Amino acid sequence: CASSLAVGQGSEAFF.